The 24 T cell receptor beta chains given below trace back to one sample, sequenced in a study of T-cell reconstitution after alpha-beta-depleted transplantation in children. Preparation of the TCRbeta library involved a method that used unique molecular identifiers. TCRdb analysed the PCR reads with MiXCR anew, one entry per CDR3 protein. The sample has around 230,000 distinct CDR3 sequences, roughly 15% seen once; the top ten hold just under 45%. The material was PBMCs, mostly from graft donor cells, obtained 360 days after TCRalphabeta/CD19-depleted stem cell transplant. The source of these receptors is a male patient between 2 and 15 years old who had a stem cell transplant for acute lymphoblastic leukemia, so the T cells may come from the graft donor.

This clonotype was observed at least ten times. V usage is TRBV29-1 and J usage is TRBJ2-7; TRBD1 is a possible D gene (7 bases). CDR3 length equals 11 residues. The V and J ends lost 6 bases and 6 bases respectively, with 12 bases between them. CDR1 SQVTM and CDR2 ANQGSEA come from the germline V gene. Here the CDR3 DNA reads TGCAGCGTGCGCGGGGACAGCGAGCAGTACTTC. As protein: CSVRGDSEQYF.

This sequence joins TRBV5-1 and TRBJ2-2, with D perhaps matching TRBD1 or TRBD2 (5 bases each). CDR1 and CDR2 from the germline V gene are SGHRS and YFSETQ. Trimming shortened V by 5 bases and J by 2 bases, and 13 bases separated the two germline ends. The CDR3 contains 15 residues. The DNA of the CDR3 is TGCGCCAGCAGAAGTACGGGACGAAACACCGGGGAGCTGTTTTTT. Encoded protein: CASRSTGRNTGELFF.

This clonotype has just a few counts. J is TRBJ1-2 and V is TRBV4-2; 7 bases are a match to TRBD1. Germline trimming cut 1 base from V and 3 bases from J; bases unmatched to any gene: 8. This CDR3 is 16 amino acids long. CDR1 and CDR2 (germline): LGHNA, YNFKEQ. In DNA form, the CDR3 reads TGTGCCAGCAGCCAAGCGCTAGCAGGGGGGGACTATGGCTACACCTTC. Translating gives CASSQALAGGDYGYTF.

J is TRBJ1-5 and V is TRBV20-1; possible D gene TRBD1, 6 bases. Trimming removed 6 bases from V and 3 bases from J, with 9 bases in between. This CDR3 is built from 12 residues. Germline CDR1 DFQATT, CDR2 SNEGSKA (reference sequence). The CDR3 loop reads CSARTVNQPQHF. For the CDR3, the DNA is TGCAGTGCAAGGACAGTCAATCAGCCCCAGCATTTT.

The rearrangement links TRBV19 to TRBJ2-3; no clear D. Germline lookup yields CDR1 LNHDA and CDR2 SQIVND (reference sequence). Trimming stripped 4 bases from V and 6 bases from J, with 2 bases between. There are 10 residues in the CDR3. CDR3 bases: TGTGCCAGTAGTAGTGATACGCAGTATTTT. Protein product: CASSSDTQYF.

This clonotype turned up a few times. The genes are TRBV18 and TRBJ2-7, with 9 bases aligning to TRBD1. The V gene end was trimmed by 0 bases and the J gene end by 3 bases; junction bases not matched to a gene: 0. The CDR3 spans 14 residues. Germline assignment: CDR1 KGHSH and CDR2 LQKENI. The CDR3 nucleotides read TGTGCCAGCTCACCACCGGACAGGGGCTACGAGCAGTACTTC. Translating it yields CASSPPDRGYEQYF.

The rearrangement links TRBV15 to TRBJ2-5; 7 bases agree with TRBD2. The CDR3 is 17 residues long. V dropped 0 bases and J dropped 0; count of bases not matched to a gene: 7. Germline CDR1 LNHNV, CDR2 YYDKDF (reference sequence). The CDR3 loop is CATSRDSASGNQETQYF. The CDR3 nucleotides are TGTGCCACCAGCAGAGATTCGGCTAGCGGTAACCAAGAGACCCAGTACTTC.

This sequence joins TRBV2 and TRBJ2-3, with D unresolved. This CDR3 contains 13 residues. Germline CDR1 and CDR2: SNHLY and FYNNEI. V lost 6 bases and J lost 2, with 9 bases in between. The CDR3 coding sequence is TGTGCCAGCAGCCGGGTACCCACAGATACGCAGTATTTT. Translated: CASSRVPTDTQYF.

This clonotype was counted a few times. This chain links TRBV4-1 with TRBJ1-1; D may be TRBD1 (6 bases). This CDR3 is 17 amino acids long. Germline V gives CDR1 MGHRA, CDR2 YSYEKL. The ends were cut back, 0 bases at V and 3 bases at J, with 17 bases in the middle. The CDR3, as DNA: TGCGCCAGCAGCCAAGATCCCCGACAGGCGGTGGACACTGAAGCTTTCTTT. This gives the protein CASSQDPRQAVDTEAFF.

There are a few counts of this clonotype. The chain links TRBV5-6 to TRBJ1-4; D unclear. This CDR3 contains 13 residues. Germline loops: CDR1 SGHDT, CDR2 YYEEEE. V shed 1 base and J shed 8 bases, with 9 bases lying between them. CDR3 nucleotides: TGTGCCAGCAGCTTGTTCTCCTCAGAAAAACTGTTTTTT. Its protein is CASSLFSSEKLFF. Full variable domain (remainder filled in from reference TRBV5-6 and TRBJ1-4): DAGVTQSPTHLIKTRGQQVTLRCSPKSGHDTVSWYQQALGQGPQFIFQYYEEEERQRGNFPDRFSGHQFPNYSSELNVNALLLGDSALYLCASSLFSSEKLFFGSGTQLSVL.

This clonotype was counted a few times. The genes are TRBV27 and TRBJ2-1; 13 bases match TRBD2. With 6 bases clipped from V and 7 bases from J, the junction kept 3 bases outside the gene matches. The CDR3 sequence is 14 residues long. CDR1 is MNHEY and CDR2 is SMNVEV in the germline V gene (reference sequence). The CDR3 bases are TGTGCCAGCAGGACTAGCGGGAGGCCGAATGAGCAGTTCTTC. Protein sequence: CASRTSGRPNEQFF.

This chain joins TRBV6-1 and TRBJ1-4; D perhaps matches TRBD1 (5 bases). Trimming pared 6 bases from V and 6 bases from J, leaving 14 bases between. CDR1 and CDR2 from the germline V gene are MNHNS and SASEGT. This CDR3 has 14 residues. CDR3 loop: CASSLGTAYEKLFF. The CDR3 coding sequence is TGTGCCAGCAGCCTGGGGACTGCCTATGAAAAACTGTTTTTT.

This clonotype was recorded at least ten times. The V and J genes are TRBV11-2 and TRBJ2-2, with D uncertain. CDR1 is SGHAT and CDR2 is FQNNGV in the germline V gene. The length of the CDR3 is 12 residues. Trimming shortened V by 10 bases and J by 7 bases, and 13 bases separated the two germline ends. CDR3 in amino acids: CATPRQDGELFF. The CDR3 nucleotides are TGTGCCACCCCTCGGCAGGACGGGGAGCTGTTTTTT.

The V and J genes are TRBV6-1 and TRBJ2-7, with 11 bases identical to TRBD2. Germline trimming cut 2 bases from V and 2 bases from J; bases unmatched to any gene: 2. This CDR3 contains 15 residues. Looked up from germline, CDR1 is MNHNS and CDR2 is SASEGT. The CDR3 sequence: CASSEISGGAYEQYF. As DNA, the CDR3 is TGTGCCAGCAGTGAAATTAGCGGGGGGGCCTACGAGCAGTACTTC.

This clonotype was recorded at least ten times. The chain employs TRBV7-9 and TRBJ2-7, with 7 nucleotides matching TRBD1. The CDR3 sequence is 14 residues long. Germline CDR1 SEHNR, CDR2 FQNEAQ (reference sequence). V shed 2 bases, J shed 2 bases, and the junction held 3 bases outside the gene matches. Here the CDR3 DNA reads TGTGCCAGCAGCTTATTCCAGGGGGCCTACGAGCAGTACTTC. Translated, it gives CASSLFQGAYEQYF. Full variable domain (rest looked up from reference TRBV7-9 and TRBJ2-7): DTGVSQNPRHKITKRGQNVTFRCDPISEHNRLYWYRQTLGQGPEFLTYFQNEAQLEKSRLLSDRFSAERPKGSFSTLEIQRTEQGDSAMYLCASSLFQGAYEQYFGPGTRLTVT.

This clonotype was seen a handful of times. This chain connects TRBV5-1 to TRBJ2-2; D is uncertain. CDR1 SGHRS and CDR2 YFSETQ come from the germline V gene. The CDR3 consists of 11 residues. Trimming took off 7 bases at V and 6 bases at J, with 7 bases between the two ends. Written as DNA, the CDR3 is TGCGCCAGCTATGAGGCCGGGGAGCTGTTTTTT. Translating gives CASYEAGELFF. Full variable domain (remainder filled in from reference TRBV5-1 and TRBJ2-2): KAGVTQTPRYLIKTRGQQVTLSCSPISGHRSVSWYQQTPGQGLQFLFEYFSETQRNKGNFPGRFSGRQFSNSRSEMNVSTLELGDSALYLCASYEAGELFFGEGSRLTVL.

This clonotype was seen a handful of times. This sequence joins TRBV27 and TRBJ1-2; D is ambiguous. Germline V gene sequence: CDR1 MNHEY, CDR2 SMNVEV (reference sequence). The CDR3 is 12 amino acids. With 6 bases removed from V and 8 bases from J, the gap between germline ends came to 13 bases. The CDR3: CASRLRVGGYTF. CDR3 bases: TGTGCCAGCAGACTGCGGGTCGGCGGCTACACCTTC.

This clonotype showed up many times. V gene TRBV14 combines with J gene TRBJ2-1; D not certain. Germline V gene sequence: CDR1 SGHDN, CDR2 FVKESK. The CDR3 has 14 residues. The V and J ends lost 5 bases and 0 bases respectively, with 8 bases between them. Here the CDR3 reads CASSSQSSYNEQFF. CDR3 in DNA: TGTGCCAGCAGCTCACAGAGCTCCTACAATGAGCAGTTCTTC.

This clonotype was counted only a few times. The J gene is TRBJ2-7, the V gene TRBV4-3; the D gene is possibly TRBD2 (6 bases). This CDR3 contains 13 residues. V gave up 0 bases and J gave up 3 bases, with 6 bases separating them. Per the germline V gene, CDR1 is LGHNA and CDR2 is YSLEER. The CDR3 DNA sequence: TGCGCCAGCAGCCAAGAGGGGGGCTACGAGCAGTACTTC. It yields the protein CASSQEGGYEQYF.

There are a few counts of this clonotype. The chain's CDR3 is CSAAGTVLTGELFF. CDR3 coding DNA: TGCAGTGCAGCCGGGACAGTACTCACCGGGGAGCTGTTTTTT. V usage is TRBV20-1 and J usage is TRBJ2-2, with TRBD1 matching over 7 bases. V was clipped by 6 bases and J by 4 bases; unmatched bases: 8. In germline, CDR1 is DFQATT, CDR2 SNEGSKA (reference sequence). The CDR3 totals 14 residues.

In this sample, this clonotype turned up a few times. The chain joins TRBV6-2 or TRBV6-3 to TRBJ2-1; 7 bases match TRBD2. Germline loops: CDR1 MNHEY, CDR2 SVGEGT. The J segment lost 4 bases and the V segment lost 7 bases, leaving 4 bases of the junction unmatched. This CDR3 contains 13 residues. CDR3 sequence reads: CASMASGYNEQFF. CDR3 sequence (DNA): TGTGCCAGCATGGCTAGCGGTTACAATGAGCAGTTCTTC.

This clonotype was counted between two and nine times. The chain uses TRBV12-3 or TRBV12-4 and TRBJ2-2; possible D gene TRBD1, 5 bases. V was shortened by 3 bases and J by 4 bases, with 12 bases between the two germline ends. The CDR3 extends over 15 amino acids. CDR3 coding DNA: TGTGCCAGCAGTTTCCTTTCAGGGCTCACCGGGGAGCTGTTTTTT. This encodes CASSFLSGLTGELFF.

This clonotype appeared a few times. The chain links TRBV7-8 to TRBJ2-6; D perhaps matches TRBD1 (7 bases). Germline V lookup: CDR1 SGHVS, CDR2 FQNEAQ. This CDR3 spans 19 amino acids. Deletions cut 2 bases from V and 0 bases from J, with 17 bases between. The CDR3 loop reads CASSLRRGPFVSGANVLTF. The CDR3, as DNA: TGTGCCAGCAGCTTAAGGAGGGGGCCATTCGTCTCTGGGGCCAACGTCCTGACTTTC.

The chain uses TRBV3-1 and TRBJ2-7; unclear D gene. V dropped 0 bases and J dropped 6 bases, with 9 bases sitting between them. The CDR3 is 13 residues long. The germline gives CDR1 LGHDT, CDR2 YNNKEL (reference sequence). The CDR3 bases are TGTGCCAGCAGCCAAGAGAGCCGCGCCGAGCAGTACTTC. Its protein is CASSQESRAEQYF.